This T cell receptor (beta chain) was retrieved from a study of shared clonotypes between healthy human individuals. Study context: Plates per donor: three CD4 naive, three CD4 memory, two CD8 naive, one CD8 memory. Findings of the study overall: Clonotype sharing among donors likely depends on sequencing depth.

Only in-frame clones appear in the TCRdb table, and some are missing; sequencing was by immunoSEQ multiplex PCR. Among about 2.4 million clones listed, about 92% were seen once. In regard to this clone: The antigen remains unidentified.

The TCR sequence derives from a man aged 18-30 years in good health. The sequencing input was naive CD4+ T cells sorted from blood. Noted subset: CD45RA+ positively selected.

The chain's CDR3 is CASSYWEVGSYEQYF. Here the CDR3 DNA reads TGTGCCAGCAGTTACTGGGAAGTCGGCTCCTACGAGCAGTACTTC. The chain joins TRBV6-5 to TRBJ2-7; D remains unclear. V lost 1 base, J lost 0 bases, and 10 bases lay in between. The CDR3 is 15 residues long. CDR1 MNHEY and CDR2 SVGAGI come from the germline V gene.